The clone carrying this T cell receptor (beta chain) was picked up one time. Its antigen is still unknown. The entry originates in a study of blood T cells in healthy people across ages. The CDR3 consists of 14 residues. The V gene's germline CDR1 is MDHEN and CDR2 SYDVKM. For the second PCR, which ran for about 6 to 11 cycles, a sample-barcoded 5' primer and a J-beta primer mix were used. Each cDNA molecule received a tag from a template-switch adaptor that had 12 random nucleotides. TCRdb reprocessed the 5' RACE reads via MiXCR and lists one record per CDR3 protein. The sample holds nearly 800,000 distinct CDR3 sequences, more than 50% seen once. Points from the study as a whole: In the absence of known donor CMV status, changes in expanded clonotypes were possibly confounded. Long-lived donors carried more naive CD4+ cells and greater diversity than aged donors.

Samples each had at least 5 micrograms of total RNA extracted. This TCR derives from a middle-aged man in good health. The rearrangement uses TRBV28 and TRBJ2-5; D remains unclear. The end of the DNA aligns better with TRBJ2-7, so the J call may be wrong. Sequencing input: blood. In DNA form, the CDR3 reads TGTGCCAGCAGTTTATTGTTGTTGGGGATCGAGCAGTACTTC. Its translation: CASSLLLLGIEQYF.